This T cell receptor (beta chain) is from a study of blood T cell repertoires in COVID-19. On the study more broadly: The study drew acute and convalescent COVID-19 samples from the United States, Italy and Spain.

Libraries were prepared by immunoSEQ multiplex PCR; TCRdb keeps only in-frame clonotypes and omits some of them. The sample has roughly 220,000 clones, 65% to 85% seen once. The V and J ends lost 5 bases and 6 bases respectively, with 22 bases between them. From germline, CDR1 is SEHNR and CDR2 FQNEAQ (reference sequence). The CDR3 consists of 17 residues. This sequence joins TRBV7-9 and TRBJ1-4; a weak D match, TRBD1 (6 bases). This sequence originates from a woman aged 30 to 39 who had recovered from COVID-19. Sequenced sample: peripheral blood. The CDR3: CASSPPLYREGDEKLFF. The CDR3 nucleotides are TGTGCCAGCAGCCCCCCTCTTTACAGGGAGGGCGATGAAAAACTGTTTTTT.